The 32 T cell receptor beta chains presented below share a single source sample, sequenced in a study of blood T cell repertoires in COVID-19. Profiling relied on immunoSEQ multiplex PCR, and the TCRdb table lists in-frame clones only, not all of them. The data contain some 83,000 clones, roughly 82% of them singletons. Sample: peripheral blood. The receptors were gathered from a human donor in a cohort sampled during active COVID-19.

CDR3 coding DNA: TGTGCCAGCAGACAAGTTAGCGGGTACTCCTACGAGCAGTACTTC. Translating gives CASRQVSGYSYEQYF. The V call is TRBV28, the J call TRBJ2-7, with 7 bases that match TRBD2. V shed 6 bases, J shed 0 bases, and the junction held 8 bases outside the gene matches. Germline loops: CDR1 MDHEN, CDR2 SYDVKM. This CDR3 is built from 15 residues. Filled out from reference TRBV28 and TRBJ2-7, the complete variable domain reads DVKVTQSSRYLVKRTGEKVFLECVQDMDHENMFWYRQDPGLGLRLIYFSYDVKMKEKGDIPEGYSVSREKKERFSLILESASTNQTSMYLCASRQVSGYSYEQYFGPGTRLTVT.

The chain couples TRBV5-4 to TRBJ1-1; no clear D. CDR1 and CDR2 (germline): SGHNT, YYREEE (reference sequence). The CDR3 is 13 residues long. Trimming took 4 bases from V and 1 from J, leaving 8 bases between them. CDR3 coding DNA: TGTGCCAGCAGCCAACTACGGAACACTGAAGCTTTCTTT. This sequence encodes CASSQLRNTEAFF.

The rearrangement uses TRBV6-5 and TRBJ2-3; 7 bases align to TRBD2. The CDR3 sequence is 14 residues long. V gave up 11 bases and J gave up 6 bases; unmatched junction bases: 14. CDR1 MNHEY and CDR2 SVGAGI come from the germline V gene. The CDR3 loop reads CASVPRGDFDTQYF. In DNA, the CDR3 is TGTGCCTCAGTCCCCCGGGGGGACTTTGATACGCAGTATTTT.

The rearrangement uses TRBV28 and TRBJ1-6, with a possible D match to TRBD1 (5 bases). Germline lookup yields CDR1 MDHEN and CDR2 SYDVKM. The CDR3 runs 15 residues. The V end was cut by 8 bases, the J end by 8 bases, with 19 bases between. CDR3 in DNA: TGTGCCAGCCGCCCGCACCGGGACTCGGATTCACCCCTCCACTTT. It is translated as CASRPHRDSDSPLHF.

This sequence joins TRBV7-6 and TRBJ1-3, with unresolved D. The CDR3 consists of 16 residues. V was cut by 5 bases and J by 0 bases, with 14 bases left in between. The germline V gene has CDR1 SGHVS and CDR2 FNYEAQ. The CDR3 DNA is TGTGCCAGCAGCCAGCGGGTTATGGACTCTGGAAACACCATATATTTT. Its protein product is CASSQRVMDSGNTIYF. The full variable domain, its missing parts supplied by reference TRBV7-6 and TRBJ1-3, is GAGVSQSPRYKVTKRGQDVALRCDPISGHVSLYWYRQALGQGPEFLTYFNYEAQQDKSGLPNDRFSAERPEGSISTLTIQRTEQRDSAMYRCASSQRVMDSGNTIYFGEGSWLTVV.

The rearrangement uses TRBV28 and TRBJ2-5; 9 nucleotides agree with TRBD2. The CDR3 totals 14 residues. With V trimmed by 6 bases and J by 5 bases, 7 bases remained unmatched. The germline V gene encodes CDR1 MDHEN and CDR2 SYDVKM. DNA for the CDR3: TGTGCCAGCAGCGCGGGGGGGCCTTGGGAGACCCAGTACTTC. It encodes CASSAGGPWETQYF.

This chain joins TRBV3-1 (or the pseudogene TRBV3-2) and TRBJ2-5; D perhaps matches TRBD1 (6 bases). Germline V gene sequence: CDR1 LGHDT, CDR2 YNNKEL (reference sequence). The ends were cut back, 6 bases at V and 4 bases at J, with 15 bases in the middle. CDR3 length: 14 amino acids. CDR3 in amino acids: CASSRDTGGETQYF. CDR3 sequence (DNA): TGTGCCAGCAGTCGGGACACCGGTGGAGAGACCCAGTACTTC.

The chain is built from TRBV19 and TRBJ1-6; 12 bases line up with TRBD1. The CDR3 covers 16 residues. The germline CDR1 and CDR2 sequences are LNHDA and SQIVND (reference sequence). V shed 5 bases and J 8 bases; nucleotides not matched to a gene: 7. CDR3 sequence (DNA): TGTGCCAGTAGTTTAGTATGGGACAGGGGGCATTCACCCCTCCACTTT. It is translated as CASSLVWDRGHSPLHF.

This clone showed up just once. The DNA for the CDR3 is TGTGCCAGCAGCGCACCGGGACAGGGAAGTCAGCCCCAGCATTTT. Translation gives CASSAPGQGSQPQHF. The chain carries TRBV28 and TRBJ1-5; 9 nucleotides match TRBD1. From germline, CDR1 is MDHEN and CDR2 SYDVKM. The CDR3 sequence is 15 residues long. V shed 6 bases, J shed 6 bases, and the junction held 9 bases outside the gene matches. The variable domain in full, with the rest retrieved from reference TRBV28 and TRBJ1-5, is DVKVTQSSRYLVKRTGEKVFLECVQDMDHENMFWYRQDPGLGLRLIYFSYDVKMKEKGDIPEGYSVSREKKERFSLILESASTNQTSMYLCASSAPGQGSQPQHFGDGTRLSIL.

For the CDR3, the DNA is TGCAGCGTTGAATTGGACAGGGGGTGGGCCGGGGAGCTGTTTTTT. Its protein is CSVELDRGWAGELFF. The chain is built from TRBV29-1 and TRBJ2-2; 10 nucleotides match TRBD1. With 2 bases clipped from V and 6 bases from J, the junction kept 6 bases outside the gene matches. Germline-derived CDR1 and CDR2 are SQVTM and ANQGSEA. This CDR3 is built from 15 residues.

The V call is TRBV11-3, the J call TRBJ2-3; D is undetermined. V dropped 2 bases and J dropped 2 bases, with 2 bases sitting between them. Germline V gives CDR1 SGHNT, CDR2 YENEEA. This CDR3 comprises 12 residues. The CDR3 loop reads CASSLHTDTQYF. For the CDR3, the DNA is TGTGCCAGCAGCTTACACACAGATACGCAGTATTTT.

This clone was observed a handful of times. This chain uses TRBV11-2 with TRBJ2-1; D not certain. This CDR3 is built from 13 residues. CDR1 and CDR2 from the germline V gene are SGHAT and FQNNGV. V shed 1 base and J shed 10 bases, with 11 bases lying between them. CDR3 sequence (DNA): TGTGCCAGCAGCTTAGGCGGTTCGACCGAGCAGTTCTTC. Encoded protein: CASSLGGSTEQFF.

The J gene is TRBJ1-2, the V gene TRBV6-5, with D uncertain. Germline V gives CDR1 MNHEY, CDR2 SVGAGI. The CDR3 contains 15 residues. Trimming left V 5 bases short and J 3 bases short, with 16 bases between. CDR3 DNA: TGTGCCAGCAGTCCCCGTGTGGGAGATTACTATGGCTACACCTTC. Protein product: CASSPRVGDYYGYTF.

The rearrangement joins TRBV5-6 to TRBJ1-1; maybe TRBD1 (5 bases). The CDR3 is 15 amino acids. V was pared by 4 bases and J by 1 base, with 14 bases between. In germline, CDR1 is SGHDT, CDR2 YYEEEE. The CDR3 reads CASSIFNQGNTEAFF. CDR3 DNA: TGTGCCAGCAGCATTTTCAATCAGGGGAACACTGAAGCTTTCTTT.

CDR3 nucleotide sequence: TGTGCCAGTAGTATAATGGTAAGCCGGGAGCAGTACTTC. Translation: CASSIMVSREQYF. This chain links TRBV19 with TRBJ2-7; no firm D call. The CDR3 spans 13 residues. Trimming took 2 bases from V and 7 from J, leaving 12 bases between them. Per the germline V gene, CDR1 is LNHDA and CDR2 is SQIVND (reference sequence).

This chain joins TRBV11-2 and TRBJ2-7, with D perhaps TRBD2 (6 bases). The V gene lost 6 bases and the J gene lost 5 bases, with 14 bases spanning the gap. This CDR3 has 13 residues. Germline CDR1 and CDR2: SGHAT and FQNNGV. The CDR3 is CASRDGGRDEQYF. DNA of the CDR3: TGTGCCAGCAGGGACGGGGGAAGGGACGAGCAGTACTTC.

This rearrangement joins TRBV5-1 to TRBJ2-5; D remains unclear. This CDR3 comprises 13 residues. Germline CDR1 SGHRS, CDR2 YFSETQ. Trimming removed 4 bases from V and 0 bases from J, with 7 bases in between. Here the CDR3 DNA reads TGCGCCAGCAGCCCAATTTACCAAGAGACCCAGTACTTC. Amino acid sequence: CASSPIYQETQYF.

The chain uses TRBV19 and TRBJ1-5; a possible D gene is TRBD1 (5 bases). The V end lost 10 bases, the J end lost 8 bases, and 21 bases lay between the germline ends. The CDR3 has 14 amino acids. The germline V gene has CDR1 LNHDA and CDR2 SQIVND (reference sequence). The chain's CDR3 is CATIGGGTAEPQHF. CDR3 coding DNA: TGTGCCACGATCGGGGGGGGGACCGCGGAGCCCCAGCATTTT.

The J gene is TRBJ1-3, the V gene TRBV7-9, with D unresolved. The CDR3 runs to 16 residues. The V end lost 0 bases, the J end lost 0 bases, and 9 bases lay between the germline ends. Germline V gene sequence: CDR1 SEHNR, CDR2 FQNEAQ (reference sequence). The CDR3 coding sequence is TGTGCCAGCAGCTTAGCGCTGAGGTACTCTGGAAACACCATATATTTT. Translation: CASSLALRYSGNTIYF.

CDR3 in amino acids: CASSPGFQGAFGEQYF. The CDR3 nucleotides read TGTGCCAGCTCACCTGGGTTCCAGGGGGCCTTTGGGGAGCAGTACTTC. The chain couples TRBV18 to TRBJ2-7; TRBD1 agrees at 8 bases. Germline V CDR1 and CDR2: KGHSH, LQKENI. This CDR3 has 16 residues. J lost 7 bases, V lost 3 bases, and 14 bases had no gene match.

The V gene is TRBV2, the J gene TRBJ1-4; weak D call: TRBD1 (5 bases). The germline gives CDR1 SNHLY, CDR2 FYNNEI. This CDR3 contains 13 residues. V lost 8 bases, J lost 6 bases, and 13 bases lay in between. Here the CDR3 DNA reads TGTGCCAGCTCACAGGAATCAGATGAAAAACTGTTTTTT. Amino acid sequence: CASSQESDEKLFF.

CDR3 in DNA: TGTGCCAGCAGTGAGGGACACAAATACAATGAGCAGTTCTTC. Encoded protein: CASSEGHKYNEQFF. V and J are TRBV27 and TRBJ2-1; perhaps TRBD1 as D (6 bases). The CDR3 contains 14 residues. V shed 5 bases and J shed 4 bases, with 12 bases lying between them. Germline CDR1 and CDR2: MNHEY and SMNVEV (reference sequence).

The DNA of the CDR3 is TGCGCCAGCAGCAAATACCGCGGACTAGCGGGGGTTTTTGAGACCCAGTACTTC. Translating gives CASSKYRGLAGVFETQYF. The rearrangement joins TRBV5-1 to TRBJ2-5; TRBD2 aligns across 13 bases. CDR1 SGHRS and CDR2 YFSETQ come from the germline V gene. The CDR3 is made up of 18 amino acids. Unmatched junction bases numbered 14, after V lost 4 bases and J lost 5 bases. Looking up the rest from reference TRBV5-1 and TRBJ2-5 gives the full variable domain: KAGVTQTPRYLIKTRGQQVTLSCSPISGHRSVSWYQQTPGQGLQFLFEYFSETQRNKGNFPGRFSGRQFSNSRSEMNVSTLELGDSALYLCASSKYRGLAGVFETQYFGPGTRLLVL.

V and J are TRBV6-6 and TRBJ1-1; TRBD1 aligns across 10 bases. The junction had 7 bases not matched to a gene; V was cut back by 8 bases and J by 4 bases. This CDR3 is 14 amino acids long. The germline gives CDR1 MNHNY, CDR2 SVGAGI (reference sequence). The CDR3 reads CASRTGGFGTEAFF. CDR3 nucleotides: TGTGCCAGCCGGACAGGGGGTTTTGGCACTGAAGCTTTCTTT.

This rearrangement joins TRBV11-2 to TRBJ2-7, with D possibly TRBD2 on 6 matching bases. Between the trimmed V and J ends, which lost 2 bases and 1 base, there was a span of 18 bases. The CDR3 has 17 residues. Germline values: CDR1 SGHAT, CDR2 FQNNGV. DNA of the CDR3: TGTGCCAGCAGCTTAACCCGGGGGACGCATGGTTCCTACGAGCAGTACTTC. It codes for CASSLTRGTHGSYEQYF.

This chain joins TRBV29-1 and TRBJ1-4; weak D call: TRBD1 (5 bases). Trimming took 7 bases from V and 4 from J, leaving 7 bases between them. Germline V gene lookup returns CDR1 SQVTM and CDR2 ANQGSEA. CDR3 length equals 11 residues. CDR3 residues: CSATVNEKLFF. The CDR3 nucleotides read TGCAGCGCGACAGTTAATGAAAAACTGTTTTTT.

The V and J genes are TRBV7-9 and TRBJ1-1; D is ambiguous. Germline V lookup: CDR1 SEHNR, CDR2 FQNEAQ (reference sequence). This CDR3 spans 13 amino acids. The V and J ends lost 3 bases and 4 bases respectively, with 9 bases between them. The CDR3 spells CASSFGSGTEAFF. CDR3 DNA: TGTGCCAGCAGCTTCGGCAGCGGCACTGAAGCTTTCTTT.

The V call is TRBV9, the J call TRBJ1-1, with D possibly being TRBD1 (5 bases). CDR1 and CDR2 from the germline V gene are SGDLS and YYNGEE. The CDR3 sequence is 14 residues long. Trimming removed 0 bases at V and 4 bases at J, with 10 bases between. CDR3 sequence reads: CASSVAGDGTEAFF. For the CDR3, the DNA is TGTGCCAGCAGCGTAGCGGGGGACGGCACTGAAGCTTTCTTT.

This chain links TRBV6-5 with TRBJ1-1; tentatively, D is TRBD1 (6 bases). This CDR3 is built from 14 residues. V shed 1 base and J shed 7 bases, with 13 bases lying between them. CDR1 and CDR2 (germline): MNHEY, SVGAGI. The CDR3, as DNA: TGTGCCAGCAGTTACTTAGAGGGGGGGATTGAAGCTTTCTTT. This encodes CASSYLEGGIEAFF.

The V call is TRBV18, the J call TRBJ1-1; perhaps TRBD1 as D (6 bases). Germline values: CDR1 KGHSH, CDR2 LQKENI. The CDR3 totals 18 residues. V was trimmed by 3 bases and J by 1 base, leaving 21 bases between them. The CDR3: CASSPLGQFGGSNTEAFF. The DNA of the CDR3 is TGTGCCAGCTCACCCCTCGGACAGTTCGGGGGGTCGAACACTGAAGCTTTCTTT.

The chain carries TRBV28 and TRBJ2-5; 9 bases agree with TRBD1. V shed 6 bases and J 5 bases; nucleotides not matched to a gene: 1. CDR1 is MDHEN, CDR2 SYDVKM, per germline. The CDR3 covers 12 residues. The CDR3 bases are TGTGCCAGCAGGGGACAGGGCGAGACCCAGTACTTC. Amino acid sequence: CASRGQGETQYF.

The chain is built from TRBV9 and TRBJ2-1; D possibly corresponds to TRBD2 (6 bases). CDR1 and CDR2 (germline): SGDLS, YYNGEE. This CDR3 spans 14 amino acids. Trimming shortened V by 2 bases and J by 6 bases, and 12 bases separated the two germline ends. CDR3 DNA: TGTGCCAGCAGCGTCGGGGGTACTCTCAATGAGCAGTTCTTC. Translated: CASSVGGTLNEQFF.